This T cell receptor beta chain was recorded in a study of CD8 T cells in Susac syndrome. TEMRA cells underwent FACS enrichment and CD8+ and CD4+ T cells underwent negative isolation. Reverse transcription of 0.5 to 1 ug RNA was carried out with random hexamers. The amplification used immunoSEQ multiplex PCR on TCR beta CDR3; it spanned 54 Vbeta and 13 Jbeta. TCRdb processed the immunoSEQ multiplex PCR reads anew with MiXCR; each CDR3 protein has one entry. The sample carries some 260,000 distinct CDR3 sequences, about 85% recorded once. This sequence originates from a human donor with multiple sclerosis. The sample consisted of CD8+ T cells from PBMCs.

The CDR3 DNA is TGTGCCAGCAGCGTAATCTCGAAAGATACGCAGTATTTT. It specifies CASSVISKDTQYF. The V gene is TRBV9, the J gene TRBJ2-3; D gene unclear. Germline V gene data show CDR1 as SGDLS and CDR2 as YYNGEE. This CDR3 contains 13 residues. Trimming removed 1 base at V and 5 bases at J, with 8 bases between.